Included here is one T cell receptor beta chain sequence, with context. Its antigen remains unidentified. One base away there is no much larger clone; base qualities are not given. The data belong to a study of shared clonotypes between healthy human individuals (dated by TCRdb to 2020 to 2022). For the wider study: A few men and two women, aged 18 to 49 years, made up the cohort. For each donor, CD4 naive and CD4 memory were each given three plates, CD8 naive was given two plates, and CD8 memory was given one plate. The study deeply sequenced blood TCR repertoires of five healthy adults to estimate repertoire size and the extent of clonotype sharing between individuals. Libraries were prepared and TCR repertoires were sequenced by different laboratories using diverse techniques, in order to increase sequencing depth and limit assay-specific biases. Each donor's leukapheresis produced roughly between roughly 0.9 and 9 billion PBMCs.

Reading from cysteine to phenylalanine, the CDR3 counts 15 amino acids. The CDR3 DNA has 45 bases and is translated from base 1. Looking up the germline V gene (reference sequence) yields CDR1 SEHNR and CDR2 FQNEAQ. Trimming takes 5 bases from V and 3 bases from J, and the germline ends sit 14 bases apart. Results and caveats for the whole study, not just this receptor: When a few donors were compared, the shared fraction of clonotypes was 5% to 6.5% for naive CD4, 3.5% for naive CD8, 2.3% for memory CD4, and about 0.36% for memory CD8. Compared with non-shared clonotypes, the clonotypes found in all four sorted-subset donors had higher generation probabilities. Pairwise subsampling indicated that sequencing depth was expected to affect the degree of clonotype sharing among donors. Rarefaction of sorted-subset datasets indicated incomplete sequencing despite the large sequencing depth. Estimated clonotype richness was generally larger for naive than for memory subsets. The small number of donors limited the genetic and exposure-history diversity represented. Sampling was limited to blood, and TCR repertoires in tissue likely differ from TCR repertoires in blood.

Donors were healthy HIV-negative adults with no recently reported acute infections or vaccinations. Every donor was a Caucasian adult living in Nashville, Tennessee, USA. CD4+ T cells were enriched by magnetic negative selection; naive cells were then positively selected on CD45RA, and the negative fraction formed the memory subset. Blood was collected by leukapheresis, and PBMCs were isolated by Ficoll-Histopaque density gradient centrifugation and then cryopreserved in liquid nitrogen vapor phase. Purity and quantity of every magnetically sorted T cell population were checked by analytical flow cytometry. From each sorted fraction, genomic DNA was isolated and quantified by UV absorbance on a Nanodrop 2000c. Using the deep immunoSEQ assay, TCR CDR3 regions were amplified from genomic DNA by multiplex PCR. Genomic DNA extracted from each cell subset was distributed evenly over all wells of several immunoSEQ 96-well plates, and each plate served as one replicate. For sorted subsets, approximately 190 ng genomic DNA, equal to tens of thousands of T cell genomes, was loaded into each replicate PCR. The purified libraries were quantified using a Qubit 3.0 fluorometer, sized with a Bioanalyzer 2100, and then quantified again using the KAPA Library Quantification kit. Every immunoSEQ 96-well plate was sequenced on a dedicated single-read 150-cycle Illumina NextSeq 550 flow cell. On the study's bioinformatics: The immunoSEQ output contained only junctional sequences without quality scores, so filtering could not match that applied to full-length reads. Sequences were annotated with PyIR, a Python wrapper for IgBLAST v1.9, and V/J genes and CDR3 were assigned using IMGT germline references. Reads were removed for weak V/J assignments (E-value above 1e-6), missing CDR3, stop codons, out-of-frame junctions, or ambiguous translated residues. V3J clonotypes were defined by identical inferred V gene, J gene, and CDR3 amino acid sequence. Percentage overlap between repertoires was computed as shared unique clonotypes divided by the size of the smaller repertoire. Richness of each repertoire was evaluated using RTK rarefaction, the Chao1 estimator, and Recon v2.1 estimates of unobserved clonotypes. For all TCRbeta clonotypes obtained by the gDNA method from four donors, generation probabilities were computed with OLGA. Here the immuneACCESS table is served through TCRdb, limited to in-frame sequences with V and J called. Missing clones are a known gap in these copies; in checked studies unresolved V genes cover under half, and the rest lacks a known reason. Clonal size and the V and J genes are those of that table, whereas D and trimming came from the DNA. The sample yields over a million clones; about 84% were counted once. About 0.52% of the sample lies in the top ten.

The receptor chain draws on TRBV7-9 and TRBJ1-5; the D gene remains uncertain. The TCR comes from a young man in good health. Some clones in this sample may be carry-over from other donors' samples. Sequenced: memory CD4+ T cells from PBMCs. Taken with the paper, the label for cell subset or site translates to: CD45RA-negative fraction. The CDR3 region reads CASSQDGGFNQPQHF. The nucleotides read TGTGCCAGCAGCCAAGACGGCGGATTCAATCAGCCCCAGCATTTT. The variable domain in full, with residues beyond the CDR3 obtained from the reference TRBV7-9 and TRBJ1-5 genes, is DTGVSQNPRHKITKRGQNVTFRCDPISEHNRLYWYRQTLGQGPEFLTYFQNEAQLEKSRLLSDRFSAERPKGSFSTLEIQRTEQGDSAMYLCASSQDGGFNQPQHFGDGTRLSIL.